These 5 T cell receptor beta chains came from one sample sequenced in a study of response to subunit inactivated influenza vaccine. TCRdb re-derived calls from the RT-PCR reads in MiXCR, one entry per CDR3 protein. The sample includes 550,000 to 800,000 distinct CDR3 sequences, around a sixth of them seen just once. Here the sequenced sample was PBMCs from blood, taken roughly 13 days after vaccination. Every receptor here comes from a man over 45 who received an inactivated influenza vaccine.

On this clonotype: One end of the junction is discordant with germline, which a read error may explain. The chain has TRBV7-7 and TRBJ2-1; D perhaps matches TRBD1 (6 bases). Per germline, CDR1 SSHAT and CDR2 FNYEAQ (reference sequence). This CDR3 contains 15 residues. CDR3 DNA: TGTGCTAGCAGCCGGTCACAGGGCTCCTACAATGAGCAGTTCTTC. The encoded protein is CASSRSQGSYNEQFF.

The chain has TRBV7-2 and TRBJ1-4; D uncertain. The CDR3 has 17 residues. Germline V gene lookup returns CDR1 SGHTA and CDR2 FQGNSA. V lost 5 bases, J lost 0 bases, and 16 bases lay in between. The CDR3 is CASSQGPRTATNEKLFF. The DNA of the CDR3 is TGTGCCAGCAGCCAAGGACCCCGGACTGCAACTAATGAAAAACTGTTTTTT.

The chain has TRBV6-2 or TRBV6-3 and TRBJ1-1; 7 bases are a match to TRBD1. Germline loops: CDR1 MNHEY, CDR2 SVGEGT. The V gene end was trimmed by 2 bases and the J gene end by 6 bases; junction bases not matched to a gene: 3. The CDR3 is 13 residues long. The CDR3 spells CASSYTGEPEAFF. The CDR3 coding sequence is TGTGCCAGCAGTTACACAGGGGAACCTGAAGCTTTCTTT.

This clonotype was seen a few times. The V gene is TRBV7-3, the J gene TRBJ2-1; D is perhaps TRBD2 (5 bases). The CDR3 is made up of 14 amino acids. Trimming left V 0 bases short and J 7 bases short, with 10 bases between. Germline CDR1 SGHTA, CDR2 FQGTGA. The CDR3 DNA reads TGTGCCAGCAGCTTAACAGTCTCGGGGAATGAGCAGTTCTTC. Translated: CASSLTVSGNEQFF.

This clonotype was observed a handful of times. This chain joins TRBV9 and TRBJ1-1; tentative D call: TRBD1 (5 bases). The CDR3 contains 11 residues. In germline, CDR1 is SGDLS, CDR2 YYNGEE. The ends were cut back, 0 bases at V and 8 bases at J, with 5 bases in the middle. The CDR3 spells CASSVGGEAFF. The CDR3 region has the DNA TGTGCCAGCAGCGTAGGGGGGGAAGCTTTCTTT.